These 6 T cell receptor beta chains were sequenced from one sample in a study of blood T cell repertoires in COVID-19 (dated by TCRdb to the early 2020s). The receptor library was made with the immunoSEQ multiplex PCR assay. This is the immuneACCESS table as TCRdb keeps it, with only in-frame sequences that have V and J called. A part of the clones is gone; compared with another copy, unresolved V genes explain less than half, and the rest is unexplained. For this sample there are roughly 180,000 clones; approximately 82% appear just once. Roughly 4% of the sample belongs to the ten largest clones. The specimen was PBMCs or T cells enriched from blood (not recorded which). These receptors came from a woman in her forties or fifties in a cohort exposed to, infected with or recovered from COVID-19 (not recorded which).

This chain connects TRBV9 to TRBJ1-1; D not certain. Germline CDR1 SGDLS, CDR2 YYNGEE. The CDR3 contains 13 residues. V was shortened by 4 bases and J by 3 bases, with 10 bases between the two germline ends. For the CDR3, the DNA is TGTGCCAGCAGCCTATCAGGCGACACTGAAGCTTTCTTT. Amino acids: CASSLSGDTEAFF.

The chain uses TRBV29-1 and TRBJ1-5; D may be TRBD1 (6 bases). The CDR3 is made up of 14 amino acids. The ends were cut back, 4 bases at V and 4 bases at J, with 14 bases in the middle. Germline CDR1 is SQVTM and CDR2 is ANQGSEA. The chain's CDR3 is CSVVPKGTNQPQHF. CDR3 in DNA: TGCAGCGTTGTCCCGAAGGGGACAAATCAGCCCCAGCATTTT.

The V gene is TRBV5-4, the J gene TRBJ2-1; TRBD2 aligns across 12 bases. The germline V gene encodes CDR1 SGHNT and CDR2 YYREEE (reference sequence). V shed 4 bases and J 8 bases; nucleotides not matched to a gene: 10. The CDR3 runs to 16 residues. As DNA, the CDR3 is TGTGCCAGCAGCGCAGGACTAGCGGGAACCAGCGATGAGCAGTTCTTC. Residues: CASSAGLAGTSDEQFF.

This clone was detected only once. In nucleotides, the CDR3 is TGTGCCAGCAGCCTAGGACGGGGGGGACTGGAGGCCCAGTACTTC. It encodes CASSLGRGGLEAQYF. This rearrangement joins TRBV2 to TRBJ2-5; 8 bases are shared with TRBD2. The CDR3 is made up of 15 amino acids. V lost 6 bases to trimming and J lost 9 bases; unmatched junction nucleotides: 15. Germline assignment: CDR1 SNHLY and CDR2 FYNNEI.

The chain combines TRBV25-1 with TRBJ1-1, with D possibly TRBD1 on 6 matching bases. CDR3 length equals 13 residues. Germline lookup yields CDR1 MGHDK and CDR2 SYGVNS. Trimming stripped 8 bases from V and 1 base from J, with 11 bases between. The CDR3 region is CASETGPNTEAFF. The CDR3 DNA reads TGTGCCAGCGAGACAGGACCGAACACTGAAGCTTTCTTT. The variable domain in full, completed from reference TRBV25-1 and TRBJ1-1, reads EADIYQTPRYLVIGTGKKITLECSQTMGHDKMYWYQQDPGMELHLIHYSYGVNSTEKGDLSSESTVSRIRTEHFPLTLESARPSHTSQYLCASETGPNTEAFFGQGTRLTVV.

This clone has just one count. CDR3 amino acids: CASSYSGTNEKLFF. The CDR3 DNA reads as TGTGCCAGCAGTTATTCAGGGACTAATGAAAAACTGTTTTTT. V gene TRBV6-5 combines with J gene TRBJ1-4; a possible D gene is TRBD1 (5 bases). Germline-derived CDR1 and CDR2 are MNHEY and SVGAGI. The V end was cut by 3 bases, the J end by 2 bases, with 7 bases between. This CDR3 has 14 amino acids.